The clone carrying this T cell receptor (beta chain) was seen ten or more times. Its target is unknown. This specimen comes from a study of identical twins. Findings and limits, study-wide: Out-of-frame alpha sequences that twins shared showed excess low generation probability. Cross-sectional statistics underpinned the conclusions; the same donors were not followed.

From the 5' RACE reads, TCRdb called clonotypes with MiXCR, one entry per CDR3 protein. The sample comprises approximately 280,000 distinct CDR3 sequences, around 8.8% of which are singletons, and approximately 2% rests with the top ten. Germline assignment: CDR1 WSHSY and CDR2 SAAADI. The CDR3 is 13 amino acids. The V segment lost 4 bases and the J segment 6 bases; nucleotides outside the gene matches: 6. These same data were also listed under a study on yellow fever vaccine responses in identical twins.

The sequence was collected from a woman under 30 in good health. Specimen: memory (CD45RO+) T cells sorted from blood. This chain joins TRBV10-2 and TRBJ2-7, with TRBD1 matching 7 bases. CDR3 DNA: TGCGCCAGCAGTGGACAGGGCGGTGGCGAGCAGTACGTC. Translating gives CASSGQGGGEQYV.